The following is a TCR beta chain sequence with its context. Germline V gives CDR1 MGHRA, CDR2 YSYEKL. Trimming took 1 base from V and 2 from J; bases not matched to a gene: 7. This CDR3 spans 18 amino acids. This entry comes from a study of beta chain features in type 1 diabetes. The investigators reverse transcribed all of the isolated RNA, so they sequenced expressed TCRB transcripts. The table came from immunoSEQ multiplex PCR; TCRdb's copy has only in-frame clones and leaves some out. Among hundreds of thousands of clones listed, roughly 17% were seen once. The chain has TRBV4-1 and TRBJ2-3, with 12 bases identical to TRBD2. The sample comprised naive CD4+ T cells from blood. This sequence originates from a woman in her late teens or twenties in good health. In nucleotides, the CDR3 is TGCGCCAGCAGCCAAGGGGGTCTAGCGGGAGGGCCCACAGATACGCAGTATTTT. Amino acid sequence: CASSQGGLAGGPTDTQYF.